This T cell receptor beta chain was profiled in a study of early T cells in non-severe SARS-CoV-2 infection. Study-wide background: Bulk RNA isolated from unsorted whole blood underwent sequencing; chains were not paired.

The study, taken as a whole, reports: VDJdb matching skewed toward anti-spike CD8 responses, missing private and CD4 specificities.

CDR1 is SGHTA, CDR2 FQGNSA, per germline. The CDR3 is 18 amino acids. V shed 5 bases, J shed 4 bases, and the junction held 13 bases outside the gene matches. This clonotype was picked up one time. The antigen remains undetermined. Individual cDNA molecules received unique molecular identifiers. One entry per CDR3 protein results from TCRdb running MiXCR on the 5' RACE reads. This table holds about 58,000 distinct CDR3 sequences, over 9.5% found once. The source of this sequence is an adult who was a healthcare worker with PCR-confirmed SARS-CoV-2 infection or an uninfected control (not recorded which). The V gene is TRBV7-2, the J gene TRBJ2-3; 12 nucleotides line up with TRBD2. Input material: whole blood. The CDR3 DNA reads TGTGCCAGCAGCCGCGTCCCCACTAGCGGGGGGAGCGCAGATACGCAGTATTTT. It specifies CASSRVPTSGGSADTQYF.